Listed below are T cell receptor beta chains from one sample, sequenced in a study of shared clonotypes between healthy human individuals. The data were produced by immunoSEQ multiplex PCR, yet TCRdb's version contains in-frame clones alone and is incomplete. The sample includes over 2 million clones, over 85% of them seen just once. Sample: naive CD8+ T cells sorted from blood. The source is a man aged 18-30 years in good health. Both conserved end residues are part of each CDR3. The D gene is left open where the match is weak. Clone size is given for some rows only: seen once, a few or many times, or a class if the clone is expanded.

J gene | V gene | D gene | clone size | CDR3 protein | CDR3 DNA
TRBJ1-6 | TRBV19 | - | - | CASSIMDSPLHF | TGTGCCAGTAGTATAATGGATTCACCCCTCCACTTT
TRBJ2-7 | TRBV6-1 | - | - | CAIREDGSYEQYF | TGTGCCATCCGCGAGGACGGTTCCTACGAGCAGTACTTC
TRBJ1-1 | TRBV11-2 | - | - | CASSLVRTGYEAFF | TGTGCCAGCAGCTTAGTCCGGACGGGCTATGAAGCTTTCTTT
TRBJ1-1 | TRBV19 | - | - | CASSIGAGGTEAFF | TGTGCCAGTAGTATAGGGGCTGGGGGGACTGAAGCTTTCTTT
TRBJ2-3 | TRBV11-3 | TRBD2 | - | CASSLDSSGRASDTQYF | TGTGCCAGCAGCTTAGATTCTAGCGGGAGGGCCTCGGATACGCAGTATTTT
TRBJ2-5 | TRBV7-9 | TRBD1 | - | CASSLDGQGKETQYF | TGTGCCAGCAGCTTAGACGGACAGGGGAAGGAGACCCAGTACTTC
TRBJ1-2 | TRBV5-1 | TRBD1 | once | CASSPGQGSYGYTF | TGCGCCAGCAGCCCGGGACAGGGGAGCTATGGCTACACCTTC
TRBJ1-1 | TRBV27 | TRBD1 | once | CASSLTGSNTEAFF | TGTGCCAGCAGTTTGACAGGGTCGAACACTGAAGCTTTCTTT
TRBJ2-1 | TRBV7-9 | - | - | CASSLTWDNEQFF | TGTGCCAGCAGCCTCACTTGGGACAATGAGCAGTTCTTC
TRBJ2-7 | TRBV2 | - | - | CASSPAGLHSYEQYF | TGTGCCAGCAGTCCTGCCGGGCTCCACTCCTACGAGCAGTACTTC
TRBJ1-5 | TRBV9 | - | few | CASSVAGSSNQPQHF | TGTGCCAGCAGCGTAGCCGGCAGTAGCAATCAGCCCCAGCATTTT
TRBJ2-7 | TRBV27 | TRBD2 | once | CASSLLGTSGIYEQYF | TGTGCCAGCAGTTTATTGGGGACTAGCGGGATCTACGAGCAGTACTTC
TRBJ1-4 | TRBV2 | - | - | CASSIRTSNEKLFF | TGTGCCAGTTCTATTAGGACCTCTAATGAAAAACTGTTTTTT
TRBJ2-1 | TRBV6-5 | TRBD2 | - | CASSQLAGDYNEQFF | TGTGCCAGCAGTCAACTAGCGGGAGACTACAATGAGCAGTTCTTC
TRBJ2-5 | TRBV4-1 | - | - | CASSQDHLRETQYF | TGCGCCAGCAGCCAAGATCACCTTCGGGAGACCCAGTACTTC
TRBJ1-3 | TRBV9 | - | - | CASSAALIGLSGNTIYF | TGTGCCAGCAGCGCCGCTTTGATAGGACTCTCTGGAAACACCATATATTTT
TRBJ2-1 | TRBV10-2 | - | - | CASSLGLPEQFF | TGCGCCAGCAGTTTAGGACTCCCTGAGCAGTTCTTC
TRBJ1-5 | TRBV27 | - | - | CASSGNLYQPQHF | TGTGCCAGCAGTGGGAATTTATATCAGCCCCAGCATTTT
TRBJ2-1 | TRBV27 | TRBD2 | - | CASRAASGSPHNEQFF | TGTGCCAGCAGGGCCGCTAGCGGGAGTCCCCACAATGAGCAGTTCTTC
TRBJ2-3 | TRBV11-3 | TRBD2 | once | CASSLGDIIAGGSTDTQYF | TGTGCCAGCAGCTTAGGAGATATAATAGCGGGAGGATCCACAGATACGCAGTATTTT
TRBJ2-1 | TRBV30 | TRBD2 | once | CAWSVTGLAYNEQFF | TGTGCCTGGAGTGTAACGGGACTAGCGTACAATGAGCAGTTCTTC
TRBJ2-7 | TRBV11-2 | - | - | CASSLGLTYEQYF | TGTGCCAGCAGCTTAGGTTTGACCTACGAGCAGTACTTC
TRBJ1-1 | TRBV7-8 | TRBD1 | - | CASSSPGQGASTEAFF | TGTGCCAGCAGCTCCCCGGGACAGGGGGCAAGTACTGAAGCTTTCTTT
TRBJ2-7 | TRBV27 | - | - | CASSLGAQSSYEQYF | TGTGCCAGCAGTTTGGGGGCGCAGAGTTCCTACGAGCAGTACTTC
TRBJ2-1 | TRBV6-5 | - | - | CASSYSAGYNEQFF | TGTGCCAGCAGTTACTCGGCAGGCTACAATGAGCAGTTCTTC
TRBJ1-4 | TRBV7-9 | - | - | CASSSRTGEKLFF | TGTGCCAGCAGCTCGAGAACGGGTGAAAAACTGTTTTTT
TRBJ1-5 | TRBV28 | - | - | CASSWRGSDQPQHF | TGTGCCAGCAGCTGGAGGGGTTCGGATCAGCCCCAGCATTTT
TRBJ1-2 | TRBV7-8 | TRBD1 | - | CASRETGTYGYTF | TGTGCCAGCAGAGAGACAGGGACCTATGGCTACACCTTC
TRBJ2-3 | TRBV18 | TRBD1 | few | CASSPPGQNTDTQYF | TGTGCCAGCTCACCCCCGGGACAGAACACAGATACGCAGTATTTT